This T cell receptor (beta chain) was observed in a study of OX40 agonist ivuxolimab in advanced cancers. Notes on this clone: Antigen: not known.

Study-level findings and limits: More expanded clones were seen, on average, in CD8+ T cells than in CD4+. Among the least clonally expanded were partial responders at 0.1-3.0 mg/kg. Also showing low normalized T-cell clonal expansion were some of the nonresponders. CD4+ and CD8+ T cells in blood underwent clonal expansion by week 6 at 0.1 to 3.0 mg/kg.

V lost 3 bases, J lost 5 bases, and 12 bases stayed unmatched. The CDR3 has 18 amino acids. Per the germline V gene, CDR1 is SGHRS and CDR2 is YFSETQ. The table came from immunoSEQ multiplex PCR; TCRdb's copy has only in-frame clones and leaves some out. The sample gives 90,000 to 150,000 clones, 80% to 90% of which show up once; approximately 0.55% is in the top ten. This chain uses TRBV5-1 with TRBJ1-4; 11 nucleotides match TRBD1. The receptor comes from an adult with an advanced solid tumor such as melanoma, head and neck, liver or kidney cancer. The sequencing used CD4+ or CD8+ T cells sorted from blood, collected in a trial of the OX40 agonist ivuxolimab. CDR3 sequence reads: CASSWSGGQGALNEKLFF. The CDR3, as DNA: TGCGCCAGCAGCTGGTCCGGAGGACAGGGGGCGTTAAATGAAAAACTGTTTTTT.